This T cell receptor (beta chain) emerged from a study of control samples from healthy donors and cancer patients. The V gene lost 4 bases and the J gene lost 5 bases, with 11 bases spanning the gap. The CDR3 loop spans 13 amino acids. Germline V gene data show CDR1 as SGDLS and CDR2 as YYNGEE. This table comes from immunoSEQ multiplex PCR, and its TCRdb copy is limited to in-frame clones, with some not included. Of about 95,000 clones in the sample, just under 85% were seen once. This sequence joins TRBV9 and TRBJ2-3; no firm D call. This sequence originates from a man aged 30 to 45 in good health. Sequenced: blood. The CDR3 here is CASSTLSQDTQYF. The CDR3 DNA follows: TGTGCCAGCAGCACACTATCGCAAGATACGCAGTATTTT.